Each of the 3 T cell receptor beta chains below was sequenced from the same sample in a study of blood T cells in healthy people across ages. A sample-barcoded 5' primer and a J-beta primer mix were used in a second PCR of roughly 7 to 11 cycles. MiXCR, applied by TCRdb to the 5' RACE reads, yields one record per CDR3 protein. This sample has roughly 720,000 distinct CDR3 sequences; about 48% occur once, and the top ten carry about 42%. Sequenced: blood. These receptors originate from an elderly man in good health.

The J gene is TRBJ2-4, the V gene TRBV20-1; the D gene is possibly TRBD2 (5 bases). This CDR3 is built from 12 residues. Trimming left V 3 bases short and J 3 bases short, with 6 bases between. Germline CDR1 and CDR2: DFQATT and SNEGSKA (reference sequence). The CDR3 DNA sequence: TGCAGTGCTAGCGAGGGCAAAAACATTCAGTACTTC. This codes for CSASEGKNIQYF.

This clonotype was seen more than once but under ten times. The gene calls are TRBV5-6 and TRBJ2-3, with a weak D call TRBD2 (6 bases). This CDR3 is built from 15 residues. Trimming left V 7 bases short and J 14 bases short, with 29 bases between. Germline CDR1 SGHDT, CDR2 YYEEEE. CDR3 DNA: TGTGCCAGCCGAGAGGTCGGGAGTGAACACAGATACGCGTATTTT. As protein: CASREVGSEHRYAYF.

V gene TRBV7-9 combines with J gene TRBJ2-7; D is perhaps TRBD1 (7 bases). The CDR3 has 14 residues. Germline V gene lookup returns CDR1 SEHNR and CDR2 FQNEAQ (reference sequence). The germline V and J ends were trimmed by 4 bases and 3 bases, with 13 bases remaining between them. CDR3 bases: TGTGCCAGCAGCTATTCAGGGGGAGGCTACGAGCAGTACTTC. Translation: CASSYSGGGYEQYF.